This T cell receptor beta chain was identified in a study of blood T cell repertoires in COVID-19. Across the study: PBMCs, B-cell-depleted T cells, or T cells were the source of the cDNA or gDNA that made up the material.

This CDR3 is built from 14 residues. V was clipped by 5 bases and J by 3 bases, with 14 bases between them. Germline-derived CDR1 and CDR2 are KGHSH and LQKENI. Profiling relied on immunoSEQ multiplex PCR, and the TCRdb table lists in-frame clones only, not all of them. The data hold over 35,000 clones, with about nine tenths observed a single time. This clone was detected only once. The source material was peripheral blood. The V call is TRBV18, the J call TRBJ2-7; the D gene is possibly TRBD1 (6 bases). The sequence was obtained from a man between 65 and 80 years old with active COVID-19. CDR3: CASSSRDKLYEQYF. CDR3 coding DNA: TGTGCCAGCTCATCCCGGGACAAACTCTACGAGCAGTACTTC. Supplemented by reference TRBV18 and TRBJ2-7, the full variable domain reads NAGVMQNPRHLVRRRGQEARLRCSPMKGHSHVYWYRQLPEEGLKFMVYLQKENIIDESGMPKERFSAEFPKEGPSILRIQQVVRGDSAAYFCASSSRDKLYEQYFGPGTRLTVT.